This TCR beta chain was sequenced for a study of response to subunit inactivated influenza vaccine. Whole-study results and caveats: Each seasonal influenza vaccination, the authors suggested, recruits few new T cells.

Trimming stripped 4 bases from V and 4 bases from J, with 18 bases between. The CDR3 consists of 15 residues. The germline gives CDR1 SGHKS, CDR2 YYEKEE (reference sequence). Of note for this clonotype: Its cognate antigen is unknown.

TCRdb reprocessed the RT-PCR reads via MiXCR and lists one record per CDR3 protein. The sample yields about 650,000 distinct CDR3 sequences, around 15% seen once. The sample was PBMCs from blood, taken roughly 2 weeks before vaccination. The source of this sequence is a middle-aged man who received an inactivated influenza vaccine. The chain combines TRBV5-5 with TRBJ2-7; either TRBD1 or TRBD2 may fit D (5 bases each). CDR3 protein: CASSRTLGVDYEQYF. The DNA for the CDR3 is TGTGCCAGCAGCCGCACGTTGGGGGTTGATTACGAGCAGTACTTC.